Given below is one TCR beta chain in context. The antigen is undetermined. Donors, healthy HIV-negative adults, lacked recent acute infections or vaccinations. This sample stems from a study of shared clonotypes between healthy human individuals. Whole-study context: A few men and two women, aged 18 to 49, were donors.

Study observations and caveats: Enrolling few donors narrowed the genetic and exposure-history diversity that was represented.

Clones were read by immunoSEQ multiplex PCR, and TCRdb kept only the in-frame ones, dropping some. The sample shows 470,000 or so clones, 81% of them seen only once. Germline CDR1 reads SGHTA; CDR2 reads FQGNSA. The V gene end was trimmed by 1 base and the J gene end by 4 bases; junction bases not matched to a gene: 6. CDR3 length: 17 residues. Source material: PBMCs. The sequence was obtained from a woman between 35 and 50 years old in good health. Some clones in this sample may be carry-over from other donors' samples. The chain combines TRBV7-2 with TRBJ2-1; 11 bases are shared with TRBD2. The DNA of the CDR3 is TGTGCCAGCAGCTTAGGGCGTAGCGGGAGGGGGTACAATGAGCAGTTCTTC. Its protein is CASSLGRSGRGYNEQFF.